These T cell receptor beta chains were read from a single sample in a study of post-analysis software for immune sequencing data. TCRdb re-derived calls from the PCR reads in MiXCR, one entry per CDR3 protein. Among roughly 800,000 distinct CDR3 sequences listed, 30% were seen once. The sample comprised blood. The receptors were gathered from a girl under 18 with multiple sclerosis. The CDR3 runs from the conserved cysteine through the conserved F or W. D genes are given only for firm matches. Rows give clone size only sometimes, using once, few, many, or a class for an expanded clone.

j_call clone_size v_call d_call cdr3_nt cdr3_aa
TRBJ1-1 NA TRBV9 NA TGTGCCAGCAGCGTAGATCAGGGGAGGGCTTTCTTT CASSVDQGRAFF
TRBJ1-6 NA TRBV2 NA TGTGCCAGCAGGGAAACAGGTGGCAATTCACCCCTCCACTTT CASRETGGNSPLHF
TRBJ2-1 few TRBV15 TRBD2 TGTGCCACCATCGCTAGCGGGAGTTTATCCTACAATGAGCAGTTCTTC CATIASGSLSYNEQFF
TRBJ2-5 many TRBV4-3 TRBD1 TGCGCCAGCAGCCAAGACAGGGGGCTAGAGACCCAGTACTTC CASSQDRGLETQYF
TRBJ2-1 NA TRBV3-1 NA TGTGCCAGCCTCTCCGGGAGCGCGAATGAGCAGTTCTTC CASLSGSANEQFF
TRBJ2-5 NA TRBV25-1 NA TGTGCCAGCAGTGCATCCCCAGGGTTAGGCGAGACCCAGTACTTC CASSASPGLGETQYF
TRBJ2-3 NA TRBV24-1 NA TGTGCCACCAGTGATTTGCAGAGCACAGATACGCAGTATTTT CATSDLQSTDTQYF
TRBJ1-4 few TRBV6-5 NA TGTGCCAGCAGTTACTCGATATTCCCCGACAGCGACGCTGCTAATGAAAAACTGTTTTTT CASSYSIFPDSDAANEKLFF
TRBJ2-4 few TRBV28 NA NA CASSFQVSKNIQYF
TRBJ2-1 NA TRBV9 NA TGTGCCAGCAGCCCCAGGGCGGGGGCCAACAATGAGCAGTTCTTC CASSPRAGANNEQFF
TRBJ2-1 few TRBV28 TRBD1 TGTGCCAGCACGCCGGGACAGGGGGCGAGTAATGAGCAGTTCTTC CASTPGQGASNEQFF
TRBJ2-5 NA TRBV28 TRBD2 TGTGCCAGCAGTTTTAGCGGGCCCTACAATGAGCAGTACTTC CASSFSGPYNEQYF
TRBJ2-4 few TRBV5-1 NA TGCGCCAGCAGCTTGAATTTCGAAAACATTCAGTACTTC CASSLNFENIQYF
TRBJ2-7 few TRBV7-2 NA TGTGCCAGCAGCTTAGGGAGGCGCCCGGGCGACGAGCAGTACTTC CASSLGRRPGDEQYF